These T cell receptor beta chains were read from a single sample in a study of metastatic and nonmetastatic thyroid tumors. TCRdb called clones again from the PCR reads with MiXCR. Among about 53,000 clones listed, roughly 22% were seen once. Sequenced input: blood. These receptors were obtained from a female donor with papillary thyroid cancer or a benign thyroid nodule (not recorded which). Some clones in this sample may be carry-over from other donors' samples. Both conserved end residues are part of each CDR3. Each record gives: D gene, J gene, V gene, clone size, CDR3 DNA, CDR3 protein. The D gene is left open where the match is weak. Some rows mark clone size as missing; the rest say once, few, many or name a class of expanded clone.

>NA|TRBJ2-5|TRBV20-1|many
TGCAGTGCTAGAGACGGGACATCCCAAGAGACCCAGTACTTC
CSARDGTSQETQYF
>TRBD2|TRBJ2-1|TRBV28|many
TGTGCCAGCATCGCCCCGGGAGGGAGCTACAATGAGCAGTTCTTC
CASIAPGGSYNEQFF
>TRBD1|TRBJ1-3|TRBV30|few
TGTGCCTGGAGTGAGCAACAGGGGGCTGGAAACACCATATATTTT
CAWSEQQGAGNTIYF
>NA|TRBJ2-7|TRBV7-2|many
TGTGCCAGCAGCTCACTAGTGGTCGAGCAGTACTTC
CASSSLVVEQYF
>NA|TRBJ1-5|TRBV28|many
TGTGCCAGCAGTTTAGCACAGGTTCGTCAGCCCCAGCATTTT
CASSLAQVRQPQHF
>NA|TRBJ2-3|TRBV12-3/TRBV12-4|many
TGTGCCAGCAGTTTATCAGGGAAGCGATTCGCAGATACGCAGTATTTT
CASSLSGKRFADTQYF
>NA|TRBJ2-7|TRBV9|NA
TGTGCCAGCAGCTCCCTACACGTATCCTACGACCAGTACTTC
CASSSLHVSYDQYF
>NA|TRBJ1-5|TRBV7-2|NA
TGTGCCACCAGTACCTATAATAAGCCCCAGCATTTT
CATSTYNKPQHF
>NA|TRBJ1-1|TRBV5-1|many
TGCGCCAGCAGCTATGGGCCCATCATCAACACTGAAGCTTTCTTT
CASSYGPIINTEAFF
>NA|TRBJ2-5|TRBV6-1|few
TGCGCCAGCAGTAGAGCGGCTGATACCCAGTACTTC
CASSRAADTQYF
>TRBD1|TRBJ2-3|TRBV5-1|NA
TGCTCCAGCAGCCCCGGGACAGTCACAGATACGCAGTATTTT
CSSSPGTVTDTQYF
>NA|TRBJ2-3|TRBV6-4|many
TGTGCCAGCAGTGACGGGAGCACTAGCACAGATACGCAGTATTTT
CASSDGSTSTDTQYF
>NA|TRBJ2-5|TRBV6-1|many
TGTGCCAGCAGTGCCTCCCAAGAGACCCAGTACTTC
CASSASQETQYF
>NA|TRBJ2-6|TRBV5-1|many
TGCGCCAGCAGCTTGGGATTCCTCTCTGGGGCCAACGTCCTGACTTTC
CASSLGFLSGANVLTF
>TRBD2|TRBJ2-1|TRBV27|many
TGTGCCAGCAGTCTCCTCCCGGGACTAGCGAGAGATGAGCAGTTCTTC
CASSLLPGLARDEQFF
>TRBD1|TRBJ2-1|TRBV2|many
TGTGCCAGCAGCCTAGACAGGGCCGGGGACAATGAGCAGTTCTTC
CASSLDRAGDNEQFF
>TRBD2|TRBJ2-2|TRBV5-1|many
TGCGCCAGCACTCCGACTAGCGGTTACACCGGGGAGCTGTTTTTT
CASTPTSGYTGELFF
>NA|TRBJ2-5|TRBV7-7|many
TGTGCTAGCAGCTTTTCGGATCAGATGACCCAGTACTTC
CASSFSDQMTQYF
>NA|TRBJ2-5|TRBV6-1|few
TGTGCCAGCAGTGAGGCCCCAAGCGGAGAGACCCAGTACTTC
CASSEAPSGETQYF
>NA|TRBJ1-3|TRBV2|many
TGTGCCAGCAGTGTGGCCCTCGCCTTTCGAAACACCATATATTTT
CASSVALAFRNTIYF
>TRBD2|TRBJ2-1|TRBV7-8|many
TGTGCCAGCAGCTTCCAGCGGGGTACCTACAATGAGCAGTTCTTC
CASSFQRGTYNEQFF
>NA|TRBJ2-5|TRBV19|few
TGTGCCAGTAGTATCTACGGTCAGCCAGGGCAAGAGACCCAGTACTTC
CASSIYGQPGQETQYF
>TRBD2|TRBJ2-5|TRBV5-4|few
TGTGCCAGCAGCCCGACTAGCGGGAACGGAGAGACCCAGTACTTC
CASSPTSGNGETQYF
>TRBD2|TRBJ2-1|TRBV4-2|NA
TGTGCCAGCAGCCAAGATGAAGCGGGAGGGCCATACAATGAGCAGTTCTTC
CASSQDEAGGPYNEQFF
>NA|TRBJ1-1|TRBV27|many
TGTGCCAGCGGATCCCAGGGGCGGACTGAAGCTTTCTTT
CASGSQGRTEAFF
>NA|TRBJ2-7|TRBV19|many
TGTGCCAGTAGTCGACTAGGAAAAACCTACGAGCAGTACTTC
CASSRLGKTYEQYF
>NA|TRBJ1-5|TRBV5-1|many
TGCGCCAGCAGCTCCGGTGAGGTTAGCAATCAGCCCCAGCATTTT
CASSSGEVSNQPQHF
>TRBD1|TRBJ1-1|TRBV7-8|NA
TGTGCCAGCAGTCCCTACGCGACAGGGCGCCAGACTTTCTTT
CASSPYATGRQTFF
>NA|TRBJ1-1|TRBV7-3|many
TGTGCCAGCAGCTCAACCAGGGGAGACACTGAAGCTTTCTTT
CASSSTRGDTEAFF
>TRBD1|TRBJ1-1|TRBV7-9|many
TGTGCCAGCAGCGGACAGGTAAACACTGAAGCTTTCTTT
CASSGQVNTEAFF
>TRBD2|TRBJ2-4|TRBV5-1|many
TGCGCCAGCAGTCCCAGGACTAGCGGGAGAGACATTCAGTACTTC
CASSPRTSGRDIQYF
>NA|TRBJ1-1|TRBV13|NA
TGTGCCAGCAGCTTCGGCAAGAACACTGAAGCTTTCTTT
CASSFGKNTEAFF
>TRBD1|TRBJ1-5|TRBV28|many
TGTGCCAGTGTATCAGGGGGGCAGACCCATCAGCCCCAGCATTTT
CASVSGGQTHQPQHF
>NA|TRBJ2-7|TRBV6-2/TRBV6-3|NA
TGTGACAGCAGTTACTCGTCCGAAAGCTACTACGAGCAGTACTTC
CDSSYSSESYYEQYF
>TRBD2|TRBJ2-3|TRBV27|few
TGTGCCAGTAGTTTCGGGCCTGAAGCGGGAGCATATACGCAGTATTTT
CASSFGPEAGAYTQYF
>TRBD2|TRBJ2-7|TRBV24-1|many
TGTGCCACCAGTGATAATGGACTAGCGGGATACGAGCAGTACTTC
CATSDNGLAGYEQYF
>NA|TRBJ1-5|TRBV10-3|many
TGTGCCATCAGTGAGTCTCAGCCCAATCAGCCCCAGCATTTT
CAISESQPNQPQHF
>NA|TRBJ1-1|TRBV28|few
TGTGCCAGCAGGGCTGTCAGGGCGGGAACTGAATCTTTCTTT
CASRAVRAGTESFF
>TRBD1|TRBJ1-1|TRBV15|many
TGTGCCACCAGCAGACGGACAGGGGTAATGAACACTGAAGCTTTCTTT
CATSRRTGVMNTEAFF
>NA|TRBJ1-5|TRBV28|many
TGTGCCAGCAGACTTAGATGGAATCAGCCCCAGCATTTT
CASRLRWNQPQHF